This TCR beta chain was identified during a study of PD-L1 blockade in urothelial cancer. The table came from immunoSEQ multiplex PCR; TCRdb's copy has only in-frame clones and leaves some out. The sample lists 38,000 or so clones, 85% occurring once. Time point indicated: pretreatment peripheral blood. Germline V gene sequence: CDR1 ENHRY, CDR2 SYGVKD. The J segment lost 5 bases and the V segment lost 6 bases, leaving 13 bases of the junction unmatched. This CDR3 region has 15 residues. This material consisted of PBMCs, taken around atezolizumab (anti-PD-L1) treatment. The chain joins TRBV10-3 to TRBJ2-7, with 7 bases matching TRBD2. This receptor was identified in a man at least 80 years old with urothelial cancer. This chain's CDR3 is CAIRETSNANNEQYF. The CDR3 nucleotides are TGTGCCATCAGGGAGACTAGCAACGCCAACAACGAGCAGTACTTC.